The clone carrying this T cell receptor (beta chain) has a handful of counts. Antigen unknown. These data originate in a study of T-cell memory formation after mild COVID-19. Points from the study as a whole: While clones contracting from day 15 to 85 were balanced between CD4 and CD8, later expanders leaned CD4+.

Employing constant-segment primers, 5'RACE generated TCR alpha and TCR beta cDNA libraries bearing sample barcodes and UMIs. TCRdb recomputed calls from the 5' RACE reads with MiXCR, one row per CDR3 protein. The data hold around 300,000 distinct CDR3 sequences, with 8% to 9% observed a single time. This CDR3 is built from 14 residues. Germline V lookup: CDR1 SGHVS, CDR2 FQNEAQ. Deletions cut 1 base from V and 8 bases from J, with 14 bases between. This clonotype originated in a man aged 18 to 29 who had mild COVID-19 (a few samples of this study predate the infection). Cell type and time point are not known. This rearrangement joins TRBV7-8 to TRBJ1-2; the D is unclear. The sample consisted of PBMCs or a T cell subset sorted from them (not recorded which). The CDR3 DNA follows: TGTGCCAGCAGCTTAGGGCCGGTAGGGCAAGGCTACACCTTC. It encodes CASSLGPVGQGYTF. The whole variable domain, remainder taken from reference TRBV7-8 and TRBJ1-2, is GAGVSQSPRYKVAKRGQDVALRCDPISGHVSLFWYQQALGQGPEFLTYFQNEAQLDKSGLPSDRFFAERPEGSVSTLKIQRTQQEDSAVYLCASSLGPVGQGYTFGSGTRLTVV.